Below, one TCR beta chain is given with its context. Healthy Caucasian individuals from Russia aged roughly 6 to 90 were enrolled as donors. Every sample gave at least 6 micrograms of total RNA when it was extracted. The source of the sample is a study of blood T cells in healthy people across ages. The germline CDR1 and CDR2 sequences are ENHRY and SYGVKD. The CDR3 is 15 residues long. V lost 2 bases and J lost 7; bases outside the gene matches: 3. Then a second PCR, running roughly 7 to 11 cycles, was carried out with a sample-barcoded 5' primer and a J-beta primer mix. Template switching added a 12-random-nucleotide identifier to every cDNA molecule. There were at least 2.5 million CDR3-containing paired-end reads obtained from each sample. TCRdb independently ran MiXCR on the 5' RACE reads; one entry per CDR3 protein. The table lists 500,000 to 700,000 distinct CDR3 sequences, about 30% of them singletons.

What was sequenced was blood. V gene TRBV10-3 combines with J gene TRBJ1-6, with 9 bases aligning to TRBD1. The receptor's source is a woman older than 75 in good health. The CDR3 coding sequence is TGTGCCATCAGTGAGGGGACAGGGTGGAATTCACCCCTCCACTTT. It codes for CAISEGTGWNSPLHF.